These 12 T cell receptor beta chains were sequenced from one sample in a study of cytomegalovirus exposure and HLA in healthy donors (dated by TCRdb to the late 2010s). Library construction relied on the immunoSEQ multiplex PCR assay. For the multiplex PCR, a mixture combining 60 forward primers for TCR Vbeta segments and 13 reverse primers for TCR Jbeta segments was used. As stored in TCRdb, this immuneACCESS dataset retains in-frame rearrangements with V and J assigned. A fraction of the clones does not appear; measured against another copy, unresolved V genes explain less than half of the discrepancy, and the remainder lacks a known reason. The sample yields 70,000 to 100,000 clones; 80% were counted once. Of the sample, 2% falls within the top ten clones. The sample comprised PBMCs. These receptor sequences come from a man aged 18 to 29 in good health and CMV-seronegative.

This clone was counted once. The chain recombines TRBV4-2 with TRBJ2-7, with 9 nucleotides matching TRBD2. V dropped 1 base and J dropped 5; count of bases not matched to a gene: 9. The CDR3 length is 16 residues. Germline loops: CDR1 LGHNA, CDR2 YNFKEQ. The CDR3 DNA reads TGTGCCAGCAGCCAAGTCCCGCGGGGGGGCGAACACGAGCAGTACTTC. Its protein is CASSQVPRGGEHEQYF.

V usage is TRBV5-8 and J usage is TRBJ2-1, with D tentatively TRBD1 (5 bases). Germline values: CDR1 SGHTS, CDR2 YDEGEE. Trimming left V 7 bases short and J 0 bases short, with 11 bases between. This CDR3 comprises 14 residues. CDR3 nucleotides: TGTGCCAGCCACGACAGTGGCTCCTACAATGAGCAGTTCTTC. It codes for CASHDSGSYNEQFF.

CDR3 in amino acids: CASSQRAGVRAGNTIYF. The CDR3 DNA follows: TGTGCCAGCAGCCAAAGGGCAGGGGTACGCGCTGGAAACACCATATATTTT. The chain is built from TRBV5-6 and TRBJ1-3; the D gene is possibly TRBD1 (6 bases). Germline loops: CDR1 SGHDT, CDR2 YYEEEE. CDR3 length equals 17 residues. The germline V and J ends were trimmed by 4 bases and 2 bases, with 19 bases remaining between them.

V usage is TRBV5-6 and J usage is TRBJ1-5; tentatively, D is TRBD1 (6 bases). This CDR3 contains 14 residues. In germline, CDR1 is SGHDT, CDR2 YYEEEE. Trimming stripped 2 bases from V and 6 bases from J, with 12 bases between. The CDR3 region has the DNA TGTGCCAGCAGCTTACAGGGTGCGAGTCAGCCCCAGCATTTT. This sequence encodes CASSLQGASQPQHF.

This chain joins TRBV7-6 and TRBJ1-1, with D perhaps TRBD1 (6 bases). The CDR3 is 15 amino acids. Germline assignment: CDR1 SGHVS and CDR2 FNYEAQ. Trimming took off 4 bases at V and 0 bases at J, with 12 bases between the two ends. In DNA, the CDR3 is TGTGCCAGCAGCTCCAACAGGGTGGTGAACACTGAAGCTTTCTTT. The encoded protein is CASSSNRVVNTEAFF. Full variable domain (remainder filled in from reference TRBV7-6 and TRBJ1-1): GAGVSQSPRYKVTKRGQDVALRCDPISGHVSLYWYRQALGQGPEFLTYFNYEAQQDKSGLPNDRFSAERPEGSISTLTIQRTEQRDSAMYRCASSSNRVVNTEAFFGQGTRLTVV.

CDR3 DNA: TGTGCCAGCTCACCTCGGGACAGAGCCATCTATGGCTACACCTTC. This translates into CASSPRDRAIYGYTF. The gene calls are TRBV18 and TRBJ1-2; 7 bases map to TRBD1. The CDR3 extends over 15 amino acids. J was trimmed by 4 bases and V by 3 bases; bases with no gene match: 8. Germline V gene lookup returns CDR1 KGHSH and CDR2 LQKENI.

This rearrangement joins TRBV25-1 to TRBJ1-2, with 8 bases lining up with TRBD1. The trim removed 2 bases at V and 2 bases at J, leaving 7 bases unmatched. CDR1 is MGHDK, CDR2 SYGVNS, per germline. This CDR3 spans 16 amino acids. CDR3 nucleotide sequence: TGTGCCAGCAGTGAACCGAGGGGACAGGAAAACTATGGCTACACCTTC. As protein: CASSEPRGQENYGYTF.

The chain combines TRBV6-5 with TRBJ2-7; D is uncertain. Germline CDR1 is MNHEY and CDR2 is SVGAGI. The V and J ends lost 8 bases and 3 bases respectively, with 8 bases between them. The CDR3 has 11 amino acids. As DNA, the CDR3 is TGTGCCAGCCGCTACAGCTACGAGCAGTACTTC. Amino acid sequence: CASRYSYEQYF.

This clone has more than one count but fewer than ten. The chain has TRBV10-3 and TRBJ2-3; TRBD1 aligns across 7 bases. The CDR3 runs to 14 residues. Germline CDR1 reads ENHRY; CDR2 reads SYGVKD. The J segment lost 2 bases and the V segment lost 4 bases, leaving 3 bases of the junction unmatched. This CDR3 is CAISGQGPTDTQYF. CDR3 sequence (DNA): TGTGCCATCAGTGGACAGGGCCCCACAGATACGCAGTATTTT.

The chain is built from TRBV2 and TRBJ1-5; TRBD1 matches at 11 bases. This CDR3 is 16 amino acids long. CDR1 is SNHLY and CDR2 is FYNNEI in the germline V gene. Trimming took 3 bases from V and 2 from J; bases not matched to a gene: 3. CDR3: CASSDGQGAGNQPQHF. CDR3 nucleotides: TGTGCCAGCAGTGACGGACAGGGGGCCGGCAATCAGCCCCAGCATTTT.

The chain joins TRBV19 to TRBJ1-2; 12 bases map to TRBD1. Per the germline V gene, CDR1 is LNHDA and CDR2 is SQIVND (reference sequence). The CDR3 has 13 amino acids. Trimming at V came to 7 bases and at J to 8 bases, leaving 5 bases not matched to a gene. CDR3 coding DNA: TGTGCCAGTAAGGGACAGGGGGCGAAGGGCTACACCTTC. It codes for CASKGQGAKGYTF.

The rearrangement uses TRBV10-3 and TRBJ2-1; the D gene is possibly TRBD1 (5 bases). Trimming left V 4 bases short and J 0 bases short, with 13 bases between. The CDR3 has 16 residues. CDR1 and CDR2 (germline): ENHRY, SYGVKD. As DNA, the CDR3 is TGTGCCATCAGTGCCATAGGGGTAAGCTCCTACAATGAGCAGTTCTTC. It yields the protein CAISAIGVSSYNEQFF.